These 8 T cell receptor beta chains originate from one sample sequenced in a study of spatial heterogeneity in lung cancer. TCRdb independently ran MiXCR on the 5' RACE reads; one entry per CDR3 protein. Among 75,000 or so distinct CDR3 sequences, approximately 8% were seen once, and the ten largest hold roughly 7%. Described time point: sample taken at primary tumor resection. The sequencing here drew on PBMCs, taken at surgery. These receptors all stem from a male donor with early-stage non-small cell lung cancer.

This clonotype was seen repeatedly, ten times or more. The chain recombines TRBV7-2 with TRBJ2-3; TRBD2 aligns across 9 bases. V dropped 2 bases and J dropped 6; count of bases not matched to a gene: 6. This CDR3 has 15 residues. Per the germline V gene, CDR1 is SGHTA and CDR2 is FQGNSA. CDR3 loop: CASSLSGTSMDTQYF. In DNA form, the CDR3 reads TGTGCCAGCAGCTTAAGCGGGACTAGCATGGATACGCAGTATTTT.

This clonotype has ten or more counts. This chain's CDR3 is CSAQDSAEAFF. CDR3 coding DNA: TGCAGTGCTCAGGACAGCGCTGAAGCTTTCTTT. V is TRBV20-1 and J is TRBJ1-1; possible D gene TRBD1, 6 bases. Germline V CDR1 and CDR2: DFQATT, SNEGSKA (reference sequence). This CDR3 contains 11 residues. Trimming cost V 5 bases and J 6 bases, with 10 bases left between them.

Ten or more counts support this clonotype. The CDR3 region is CASEGEQNNSPLHF. The CDR3 DNA reads TGTGCCAGCGAGGGGGAACAGAATAATTCACCCCTCCACTTT. The rearrangement uses TRBV19 and TRBJ1-6; tentative D call: TRBD1 (6 bases). V was cut by 9 bases and J by 5 bases, with 14 bases left in between. Germline assignment: CDR1 LNHDA and CDR2 SQIVND (reference sequence). The CDR3 is 14 residues long.

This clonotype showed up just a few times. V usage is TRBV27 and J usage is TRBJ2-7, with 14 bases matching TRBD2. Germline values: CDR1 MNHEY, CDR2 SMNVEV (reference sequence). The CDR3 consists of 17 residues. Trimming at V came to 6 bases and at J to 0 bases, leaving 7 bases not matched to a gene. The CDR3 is CASSHGLAGGNSYEQYF. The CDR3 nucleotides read TGTGCCAGCAGCCATGGACTAGCGGGAGGAAACTCCTACGAGCAGTACTTC.

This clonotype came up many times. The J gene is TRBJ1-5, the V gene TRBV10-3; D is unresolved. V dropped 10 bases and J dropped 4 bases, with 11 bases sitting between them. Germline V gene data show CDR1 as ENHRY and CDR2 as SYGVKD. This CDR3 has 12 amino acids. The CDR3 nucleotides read TGTGCCACCCGACAAGTGAATCAGCCCCAGCATTTT. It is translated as CATRQVNQPQHF.

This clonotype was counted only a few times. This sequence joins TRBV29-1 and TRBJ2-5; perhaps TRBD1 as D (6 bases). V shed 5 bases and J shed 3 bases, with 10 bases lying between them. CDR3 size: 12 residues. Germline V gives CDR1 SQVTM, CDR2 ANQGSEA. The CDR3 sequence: CSVLAGEETQYF. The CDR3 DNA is TGCAGCGTTTTGGCAGGGGAAGAGACCCAGTACTTC.

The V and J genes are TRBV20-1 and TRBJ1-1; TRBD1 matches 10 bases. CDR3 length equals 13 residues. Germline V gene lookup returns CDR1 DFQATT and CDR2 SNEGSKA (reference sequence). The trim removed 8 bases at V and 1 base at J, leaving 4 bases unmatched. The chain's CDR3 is CSPRQGANTEAFF. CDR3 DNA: TGCAGTCCGAGACAGGGGGCGAACACTGAAGCTTTCTTT.

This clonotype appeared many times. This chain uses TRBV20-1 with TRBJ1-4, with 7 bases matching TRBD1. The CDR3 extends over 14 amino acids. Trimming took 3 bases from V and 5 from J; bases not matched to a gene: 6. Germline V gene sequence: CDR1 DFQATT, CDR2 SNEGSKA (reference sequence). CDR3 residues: CSARGVQGNEKLFF. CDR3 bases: TGCAGTGCTAGGGGGGTACAGGGGAATGAAAAACTGTTTTTT.